This TCR beta chain was recovered during a study of blood T cell repertoires in COVID-19. This clone has only a few counts. The V gene lost 6 bases and the J gene lost 5 bases, with 16 bases spanning the gap. The germline V gene encodes CDR1 SNHLY and CDR2 FYNNEI. This CDR3 region has 15 residues. Sequencing was performed with immunoSEQ multiplex PCR; in TCRdb, only in-frame clones are kept and a portion is missing. This sample has roughly 420,000 clones; roughly 90% occur once, and the top ten carry 0.95% to 1%. This receptor was taken from a woman aged 25 to 39 with acute COVID-19. What was sequenced was PBMCs or T cells enriched from blood (not recorded which). The J gene is TRBJ2-2, the V gene TRBV2; tentative D call: TRBD1 (8 bases). Here the CDR3 DNA reads TGTGCCAGCAGCGCCGGACAGGGAGGGACCGGGGAGCTGTTTTTT. This translates into CASSAGQGGTGELFF.